The clone carrying this TCR beta chain was detected only a few times. This sample was included in a study of regulatory T cells in long-lasting Graves disease. The V and J ends lost 0 bases and 9 bases respectively, with 16 bases between them. This CDR3 is built from 15 residues. The germline CDR1 and CDR2 sequences are ENHRY and SYGVKD. Time point: persistent/refractory GD, antithyroid drugs over 5 years with positive TRAb. Construction of the TCR library relied on RNA isolated from PBMCs. With iRepertoire HTBI primers and Arm-PCR of CDR3 regions, TCR beta libraries were built. MiXCR, applied by TCRdb to the multiplex PCR reads, yields one record per CDR3 protein. The table lists approximately 470,000 distinct CDR3 sequences, more than 20% of them singletons.

The sequence derives from a female donor with Graves disease. V usage is TRBV10-3 and J usage is TRBJ2-3; D not resolved. The sample in question was peripheral blood mononuclear cells (PBMCs), obtained when the disease was refractory, from a patient treated with antithyroid drugs. This CDR3 is CAISESGGEEETQYF. CDR3 DNA: TGTGCCATCAGTGAGTCGGGTGGTGAAGAGGAGACGCAGTATTTT.